This TCR beta chain was sequenced in a study of blood T cells in healthy people across ages. Study-level information: Template switching picked up about one barcoded beta molecule for each two T cells.

Using a J-beta primer mix together with a sample-barcoded 5' primer, a second PCR was run for about 6 to 11 cycles. TCRdb used MiXCR to reprocess the 5' RACE reads, holding one entry per CDR3 protein. Of about 730,000 distinct CDR3 sequences in the sample, approximately 39% are singletons; the top ten hold 20% to 25%. The germline V gene encodes CDR1 MNHEY and CDR2 SMNVEV (reference sequence). CDR3 length: 14 residues. The ends lost 4 bases at V and 5 bases at J; junction bases unmatched: 4. This chain links TRBV27 with TRBJ1-2, with TRBD1 identical over 10 bases. Material for sequencing was blood. This receptor was taken from a woman aged 60-70 years in good health. CDR3 protein: CASSSPGQGYGYTF. CDR3 bases: TGTGCCAGCAGTTCACCGGGACAGGGGTATGGCTACACCTTC.